Listed below are T cell receptor beta chains from one sample, sequenced in a study of OX40 agonist ivuxolimab in advanced cancers. Assay: immunoSEQ multiplex PCR; the TCRdb copy retains only in-frame clones and omits some. This table has around 79,000 clones, roughly 86% appearing once. Sequenced material: CD4+ or CD8+ T cells sorted from blood, taken in a trial of the OX40 agonist ivuxolimab. These receptors were taken from an adult with an advanced solid tumor such as melanoma, head and neck, liver or kidney cancer. The CDR3 runs from the conserved cysteine through the conserved F or W. D genes are given only for firm matches. Rows may omit the clone size; those that give it use once, few, many or a size class.

j_gene	v_gene	d_gene	abundance	CDR3aa	CDR3nt
TRBJ1-3	TRBV28	NA	NA	CASSSPGGGSGNTIYF	TGTGCCAGCAGCTCGCCTGGCGGAGGGTCTGGAAACACCATATATTTT
TRBJ2-7	TRBV7-2	TRBD2	NA	CASSSAGGGYEQYF	TGTGCCAGCAGCTCAGCGGGAGGAGGCTACGAGCAGTACTTC
TRBJ2-7	TRBV5-1	NA	NA	CASSLLAGLSYEQYF	TGCGCCAGCAGCTTGCTGGCAGGGCTTTCCTACGAGCAGTACTTC
TRBJ1-1	TRBV29-1	TRBD1	NA	CSAGGGVRFEAFF	TGCAGCGCAGGGGGAGGTGTGAGGTTTGAAGCTTTCTTT
TRBJ2-3	TRBV28	NA	NA	CASIPGAGWSDTQYF	TGTGCCAGCATTCCGGGAGCGGGTTGGTCAGATACGCAGTATTTT
TRBJ2-7	TRBV7-2	NA	NA	CASSLVGGIASYEQYF	TGTGCCAGCAGCTTAGTAGGGGGGATCGCATCCTACGAGCAGTACTTC
TRBJ2-6	TRBV30	NA	NA	CAWSVLSGANVLTF	TGTGCCTGGAGTGTACTCTCTGGGGCCAACGTCCTGACTTTC
TRBJ2-7	TRBV6-1	NA	once	CASKAGQHSYEQYF	TGTGCCAGCAAGGCAGGACAGCACTCCTACGAGCAGTACTTC
TRBJ1-2	TRBV10-1	NA	NA	CASSESKGGLDGYTF	TGCGCCAGCAGTGAGTCAAAGGGAGGGTTGGACGGCTACACCTTC
TRBJ2-5	TRBV30	NA	NA	CAWDLGETQYF	TGTGCCTGGGACCTCGGGGAGACCCAGTACTTC